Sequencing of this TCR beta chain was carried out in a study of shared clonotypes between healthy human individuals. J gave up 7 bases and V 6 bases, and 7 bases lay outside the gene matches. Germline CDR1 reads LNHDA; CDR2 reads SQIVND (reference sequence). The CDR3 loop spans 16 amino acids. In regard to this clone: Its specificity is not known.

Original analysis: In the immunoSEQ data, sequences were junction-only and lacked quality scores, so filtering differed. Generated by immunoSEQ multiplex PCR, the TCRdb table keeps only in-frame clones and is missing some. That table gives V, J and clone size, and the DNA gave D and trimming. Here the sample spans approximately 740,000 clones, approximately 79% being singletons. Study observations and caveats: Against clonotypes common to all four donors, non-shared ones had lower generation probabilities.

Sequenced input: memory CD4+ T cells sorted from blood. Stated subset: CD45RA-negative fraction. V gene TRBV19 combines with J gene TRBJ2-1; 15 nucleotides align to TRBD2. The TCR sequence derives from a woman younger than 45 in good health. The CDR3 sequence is CASRTPGLAGGNEQFF. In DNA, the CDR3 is TGTGCCAGTAGAACTCCGGGACTAGCGGGGGGAAATGAGCAGTTCTTC.